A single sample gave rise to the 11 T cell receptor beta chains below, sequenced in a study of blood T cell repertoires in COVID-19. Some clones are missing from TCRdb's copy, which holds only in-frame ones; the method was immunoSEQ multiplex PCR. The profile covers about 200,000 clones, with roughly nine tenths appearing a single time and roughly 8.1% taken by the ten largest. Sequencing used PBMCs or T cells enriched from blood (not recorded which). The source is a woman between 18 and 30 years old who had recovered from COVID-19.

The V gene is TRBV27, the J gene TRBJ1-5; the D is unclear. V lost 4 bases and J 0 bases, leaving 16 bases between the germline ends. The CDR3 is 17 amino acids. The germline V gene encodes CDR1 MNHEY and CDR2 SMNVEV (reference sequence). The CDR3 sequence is CASSSGIGPYSNQPQHF. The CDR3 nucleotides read TGTGCCAGCAGTTCGGGTATCGGCCCGTATAGCAATCAGCCCCAGCATTTT.

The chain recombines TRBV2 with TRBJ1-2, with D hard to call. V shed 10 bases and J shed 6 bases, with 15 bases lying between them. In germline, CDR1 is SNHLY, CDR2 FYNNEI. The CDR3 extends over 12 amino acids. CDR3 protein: CATTGGRDGYTF. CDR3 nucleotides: TGTGCCACCACGGGAGGGAGGGATGGCTACACCTTC.

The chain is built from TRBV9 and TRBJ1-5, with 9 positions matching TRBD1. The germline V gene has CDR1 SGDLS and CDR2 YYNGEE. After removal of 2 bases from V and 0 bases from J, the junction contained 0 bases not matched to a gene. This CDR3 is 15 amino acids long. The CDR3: CASSVTGGSNQPQHF. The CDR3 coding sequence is TGTGCCAGCAGCGTGACAGGGGGTAGCAATCAGCCCCAGCATTTT.

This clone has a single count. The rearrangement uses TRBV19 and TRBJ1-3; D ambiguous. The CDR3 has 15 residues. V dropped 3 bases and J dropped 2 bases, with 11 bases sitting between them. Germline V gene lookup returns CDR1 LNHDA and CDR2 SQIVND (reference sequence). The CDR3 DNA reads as TGTGCCAGTAGTATTTTCGGCGGGGCTGGAAACACCATATATTTT. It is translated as CASSIFGGAGNTIYF.

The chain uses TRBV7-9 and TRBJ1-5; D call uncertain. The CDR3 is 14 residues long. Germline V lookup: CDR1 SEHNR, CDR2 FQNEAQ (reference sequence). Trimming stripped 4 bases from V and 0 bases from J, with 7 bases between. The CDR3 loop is CASSSTYSNQPQHF. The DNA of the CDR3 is TGTGCCAGCAGCTCCACCTATAGCAATCAGCCCCAGCATTTT.

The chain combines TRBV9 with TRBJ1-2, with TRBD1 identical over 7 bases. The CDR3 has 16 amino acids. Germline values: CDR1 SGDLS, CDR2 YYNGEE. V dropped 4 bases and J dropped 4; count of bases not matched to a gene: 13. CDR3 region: CASSKSRGKEVYGYTF. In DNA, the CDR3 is TGTGCCAGCAGCAAAAGCAGGGGGAAAGAGGTCTATGGCTACACCTTC.

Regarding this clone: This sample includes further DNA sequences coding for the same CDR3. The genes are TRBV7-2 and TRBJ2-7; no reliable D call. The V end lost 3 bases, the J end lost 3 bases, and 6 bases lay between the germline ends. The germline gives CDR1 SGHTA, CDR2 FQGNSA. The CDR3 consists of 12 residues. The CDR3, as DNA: TGTGCCAGCAGCTTCCCCCGCTACGAGCAGTACTTC. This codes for CASSFPRYEQYF.

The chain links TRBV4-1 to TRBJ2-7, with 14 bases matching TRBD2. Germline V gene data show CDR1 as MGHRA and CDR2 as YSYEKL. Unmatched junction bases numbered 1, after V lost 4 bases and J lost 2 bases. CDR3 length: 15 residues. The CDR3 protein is CASSPGLAGAYEQYF. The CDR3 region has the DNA TGCGCCAGCAGCCCGGGACTAGCGGGGGCCTACGAGCAGTACTTC.

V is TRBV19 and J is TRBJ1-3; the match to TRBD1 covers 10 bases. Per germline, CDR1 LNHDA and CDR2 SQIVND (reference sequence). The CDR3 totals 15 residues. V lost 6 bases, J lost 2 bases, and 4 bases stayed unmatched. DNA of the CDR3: TGTGCCAGTAGCAGGGGGACAGGGGCTGGAAACACCATATATTTT. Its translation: CASSRGTGAGNTIYF.

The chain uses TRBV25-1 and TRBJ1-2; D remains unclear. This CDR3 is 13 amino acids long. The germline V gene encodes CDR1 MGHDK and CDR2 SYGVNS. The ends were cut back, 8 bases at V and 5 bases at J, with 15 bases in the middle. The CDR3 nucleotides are TGTGCCAGCTCCCAGAGGGAATTTTATGGCTACACCTTC. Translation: CASSQREFYGYTF.

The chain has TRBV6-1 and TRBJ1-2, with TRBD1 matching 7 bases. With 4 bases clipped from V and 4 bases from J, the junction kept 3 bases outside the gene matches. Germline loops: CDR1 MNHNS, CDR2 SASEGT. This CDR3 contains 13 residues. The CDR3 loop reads CASSGGQAYGYTF. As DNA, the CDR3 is TGTGCCAGCAGTGGTGGACAGGCCTATGGCTACACCTTC.